The 11 T cell receptor beta chains below all came from one sample that was sequenced in a study of T cell responses to AZD1222 COVID-19 vaccine (dated by TCRdb to the early 2020s). Libraries were constructed by the immunoSEQ multiplex PCR assay. This immuneACCESS table, as held by TCRdb, lists in-frame sequences with V and J called but not all clones. Of the missing ones, under half trace to an unresolved V gene in checked studies; the others have no known cause. This sample gives approximately 89,000 clones in total; approximately 90% of them show up just once. The top ten constitute 3.5% to 5% of the sample. This sample's time point label indicates: baseline before first vaccination. What this sample's treatment or condition label stands for: meningococcal conjugate vaccine given as trial control. The source material was peripheral blood, sampled on day 0 of MenACWY control vaccination. The receptors shown here come from an adult in good health.

The rearrangement joins TRBV6-5 to TRBJ1-1; a weak D match, TRBD1 (5 bases). V lost 6 bases to trimming and J lost 3 bases, with 14 bases between them. This CDR3 has 14 residues. Germline-derived CDR1 and CDR2 are MNHEY and SVGAGI. CDR3 DNA: TGTGCCAGCAGCGTCCTCGGGGGGGACACTGAAGCTTTCTTT. It translates to CASSVLGGDTEAFF.

The chain is built from TRBV18 and TRBJ2-2; 9 bases are a match to TRBD1. Germline loops: CDR1 KGHSH, CDR2 LQKENI. The CDR3 consists of 17 residues. Unmatched junction bases numbered 14, after V lost 3 bases and J lost 9 bases. The CDR3 is CASSPPPGQGYLRELFF. CDR3 coding DNA: TGTGCCAGCTCACCGCCCCCGGGACAGGGCTATCTTAGGGAGCTGTTTTTT.

This chain joins TRBV3-1 (or the pseudogene TRBV3-2) and TRBJ1-6, with TRBD1 matching over 9 bases. The germline gives CDR1 LGHDT, CDR2 YNNKEL (reference sequence). CDR3 length: 16 residues. V dropped 5 bases and J dropped 7; count of bases not matched to a gene: 9. CDR3 residues: CASSLPRDRDNSPLHF. As DNA, the CDR3 is TGTGCCAGCAGCTTACCCCGGGACAGGGACAATTCACCCCTCCACTTT.

The chain links TRBV6-5 to TRBJ2-3, with TRBD2 as a possible D gene (6 bases). Per the germline V gene, CDR1 is MNHEY and CDR2 is SVGAGI. The CDR3 extends over 13 amino acids. Between the trimmed V and J ends, which lost 6 bases and 1 base, there was a span of 8 bases. The CDR3 coding sequence is TGTGCCAGCAGCTTAGCGGGCACAGATACGCAGTATTTT. Its translation is CASSLAGTDTQYF.

The chain has TRBV27 and TRBJ1-5; D uncertain. The germline gives CDR1 MNHEY, CDR2 SMNVEV (reference sequence). Trimming stripped 0 bases from V and 3 bases from J, with 12 bases between. This CDR3 has 16 amino acids. The CDR3 loop is CASSLSVLGANQPQHF. The CDR3 bases are TGTGCCAGCAGTTTATCGGTCCTTGGTGCCAATCAGCCCCAGCATTTT.

CDR3 coding DNA: TGTGCCATCAGTGAGTCAAAGGGCCGCGGTTACGAGCAGTACTTC. It is translated as CAISESKGRGYEQYF. V gene TRBV10-3 combines with J gene TRBJ2-7; D remains unclear. This CDR3 is 15 amino acids long. Looked up from germline, CDR1 is ENHRY and CDR2 is SYGVKD. V lost 0 bases to trimming and J lost 4 bases, with 13 bases between them.

The CDR3 reads CSAFGTVEDGYTF. In DNA, the CDR3 is TGCAGCGCCTTCGGGACTGTCGAGGATGGCTACACCTTC. The chain recombines TRBV29-1 with TRBJ1-2, with D tentatively TRBD1 (5 bases). V was clipped by 7 bases and J by 6 bases, with 18 bases between them. Germline V gene sequence: CDR1 SQVTM, CDR2 ANQGSEA. The CDR3 contains 13 residues.

This chain links TRBV2 with TRBJ1-2; 12 bases are shared with TRBD1. This CDR3 spans 15 amino acids. With 6 bases clipped from V and 6 bases from J, the junction kept 8 bases outside the gene matches. Germline-derived CDR1 and CDR2 are SNHLY and FYNNEI. CDR3 sequence (DNA): TGTGCCAGCAGGAGGGGGGGACAGGGGGCTGATGGCTACACCTTC. Translation gives CASRRGGQGADGYTF.

This clone came up once. This chain joins TRBV3-1 (or the pseudogene TRBV3-2) and TRBJ1-2, with 8 bases matching TRBD1. The V gene end was trimmed by 0 bases and the J gene end by 8 bases; junction bases not matched to a gene: 8. Germline V gene lookup returns CDR1 LGHDT and CDR2 YNNKEL (reference sequence). The CDR3 loop spans 15 amino acids. The CDR3: CASSQEASGGVGYTF. The CDR3 DNA sequence: TGTGCCAGCAGCCAAGAAGCTTCAGGGGGCGTCGGCTACACCTTC.

The chain couples TRBV6-5 to TRBJ1-5; no clear D. CDR1 and CDR2 from the germline V gene are MNHEY and SVGAGI. V gave up 6 bases and J gave up 5 bases, with 11 bases separating them. CDR3 length: 13 residues. CDR3: CASSPSTDQPQHF. CDR3 DNA sequence: TGTGCCAGCAGCCCATCGACGGATCAGCCCCAGCATTTT.

This chain uses TRBV19 with TRBJ2-6, with unresolved D. The CDR3 consists of 14 residues. Germline V gene data show CDR1 as LNHDA and CDR2 as SQIVND (reference sequence). The ends were cut back, 7 bases at V and 0 bases at J, with 7 bases in the middle. CDR3 in amino acids: CASTMSSGANVLTF. CDR3 sequence (DNA): TGTGCCAGTACGATGAGCTCTGGGGCCAACGTCCTGACTTTC.